The 25 T cell receptor beta chains below come from one sample, sequenced in a study of a mutant IDH1 vaccine in newly diagnosed glioma. No cognate antigen is known for these TCRs. TCRdb's table, derived via immunoSEQ multiplex PCR, lists solely in-frame clones and lacks some. The table has over 30,000 clones, more than 75% seen once. This sample's time point: week 47, end of study. One vaccine dose held 300 ug of mutant IDH1 20-mer peptide and came with topical imiquimod. The sequencing here drew on PBMCs, taken from a glioma patient whose treatment included an IDH1 peptide vaccine. Source of these receptors: a woman in her 30s with glioma.

The rearrangement uses TRBV5-4 and TRBJ2-2; no definite D call. The CDR3 is made up of 14 amino acids. Trimming pared 2 bases from V and 7 bases from J, leaving 12 bases between. Germline CDR1 reads SGHNT; CDR2 reads YYREEE (reference sequence). CDR3 in DNA: TGTGCCAGCAGCTTCGGCCCCCTCGGCGGGGAGCTGTTTTTT. Encoded protein: CASSFGPLGGELFF.

This chain connects TRBV5-1 to TRBJ1-4, with 10 positions matching TRBD1. J was trimmed by 5 bases and V by 4 bases; bases with no gene match: 5. This CDR3 region has 15 residues. The V gene's germline CDR1 is SGHRS and CDR2 YFSETQ. The CDR3 reads CASSDPGQGNEKLFF. The CDR3 DNA sequence: TGCGCCAGCAGCGATCCGGGACAGGGGAATGAAAAACTGTTTTTT. Looking up the rest from reference TRBV5-1 and TRBJ1-4 gives the full variable domain: KAGVTQTPRYLIKTRGQQVTLSCSPISGHRSVSWYQQTPGQGLQFLFEYFSETQRNKGNFPGRFSGRQFSNSRSEMNVSTLELGDSALYLCASSDPGQGNEKLFFGSGTQLSVL.

The rearrangement joins TRBV29-1 to TRBJ2-1; the match to TRBD1 covers 8 bases. J gave up 12 bases and V 6 bases, and 10 bases lay outside the gene matches. Germline V gene sequence: CDR1 SQVTM, CDR2 ANQGSEA. The CDR3 is made up of 12 amino acids. CDR3 sequence reads: CSVWTGPMGQFF. The CDR3 nucleotides are TGCAGCGTATGGACAGGGCCGATGGGGCAGTTCTTC.

The genes are TRBV2 and TRBJ1-5; 12 nucleotides match TRBD1. The CDR3 length is 14 residues. Trimming cost V 7 bases and J 7 bases; bases outside gene matches: 5. CDR1 and CDR2 from the germline V gene are SNHLY and FYNNEI. The CDR3 is CASKGTGGRQPQHF. The CDR3 nucleotides are TGTGCCAGCAAAGGGACAGGGGGCCGGCAGCCCCAGCATTTT.

This clone was seen only once. J is TRBJ1-5 and V is TRBV19, with D possibly matching TRBD1 (5 bases). This CDR3 is built from 18 residues. Germline CDR1 and CDR2: LNHDA and SQIVND (reference sequence). V dropped 3 bases and J dropped 0 bases, with 18 bases sitting between them. CDR3 bases: TGTGCCAGTAGTATTTCCCTCCAGGGCGTCTATAGCAATCAGCCCCAGCATTTT. It is translated as CASSISLQGVYSNQPQHF.

In its sample, this clone was seen a few times. V usage is TRBV11-2 and J usage is TRBJ1-4, with D maybe TRBD1 (6 bases). The V end was cut by 5 bases, the J end by 2 bases, with 9 bases between. Germline CDR1 and CDR2: SGHAT and FQNNGV. This CDR3 has 14 amino acids. This chain's CDR3 is CASSRTGTNEKLFF. DNA for the CDR3: TGTGCCAGCAGCAGAACAGGGACTAATGAAAAACTGTTTTTT.

This clone was seen just once. The gene calls are TRBV19 and TRBJ1-1; D is perhaps TRBD1 (5 bases). The length of the CDR3 is 14 residues. Germline CDR1 LNHDA, CDR2 SQIVND (reference sequence). Trimming shortened V by 7 bases and J by 0 bases, and 12 bases separated the two germline ends. CDR3 region: CASTRGGLNTEAFF. The DNA of the CDR3 is TGTGCCAGTACCCGGGGGGGACTGAACACTGAAGCTTTCTTT.

The rearrangement joins TRBV9 to TRBJ2-2; D is perhaps TRBD1 or TRBD2 (6 bases each). Germline loops: CDR1 SGDLS, CDR2 YYNGEE. V dropped 0 bases and J dropped 5 bases, with 11 bases sitting between them. This CDR3 has 15 amino acids. Here the CDR3 DNA reads TGTGCCAGCAGCGTAGGGGGGGCAGTTACCGGGGAGCTGTTTTTT. Translating it yields CASSVGGAVTGELFF.

V gene TRBV5-1 combines with J gene TRBJ1-2; TRBD1 is a possible D gene (5 bases). Germline V gene sequence: CDR1 SGHRS, CDR2 YFSETQ. The CDR3 loop spans 15 amino acids. V lost 4 bases to trimming and J lost 5 bases, with 18 bases between them. Here the CDR3 reads CASSLSGDAGYGYTF. The DNA of the CDR3 is TGCGCCAGCAGCCTATCCGGGGACGCAGGGTATGGCTACACCTTC.

In its sample, this clone was seen a few times. The rearrangement joins TRBV21-1 to TRBJ2-7; TRBD2 was called by the table and not checked on the DNA. TRBV21-1 is assigned pseudogene status. This CDR3 region has 15 residues. This CDR3 is CASSKVSVDRYEQYF. CDR3 bases: TGTGCCAGCAGCAAAGTATCGGTAGATCGCTACGAGCAGTACTTC.

The rearrangement links TRBV5-1 to TRBJ2-3, with a possible D match to TRBD2 (6 bases). The germline gives CDR1 SGHRS, CDR2 YFSETQ. Trimming stripped 0 bases from V and 5 bases from J, with 13 bases between. The CDR3 totals 15 residues. Here the CDR3 reads CASSLDGGSGDTQYF. In DNA form, the CDR3 reads TGCGCCAGCAGCTTGGACGGGGGTAGTGGAGATACGCAGTATTTT.

The V call is TRBV4-1, the J call TRBJ1-2; 7 bases map to TRBD1. CDR3 length equals 16 residues. Germline lookup yields CDR1 MGHRA and CDR2 YSYEKL. V shed 1 base and J 4 bases; nucleotides not matched to a gene: 9. For the CDR3, the DNA is TGCGCCAGCAGCCAAGGCCGGGGGACAGCATCCTATGGCTACACCTTC. Residues: CASSQGRGTASYGYTF.

V gene TRBV9 combines with J gene TRBJ2-5; D remains ambiguous. V was cut by 1 base and J by 5 bases, with 12 bases left in between. The CDR3 totals 14 residues. Per the germline V gene, CDR1 is SGDLS and CDR2 is YYNGEE. The CDR3 reads CASSVSWGIETQYF. DNA for the CDR3: TGTGCCAGCAGCGTATCGTGGGGTATCGAGACCCAGTACTTC.

The rearrangement uses TRBV7-9 and TRBJ1-2; 7 bases agree with TRBD1. This CDR3 contains 16 residues. J gave up 4 bases and V 5 bases, and 13 bases lay outside the gene matches. CDR1 and CDR2 from the germline V gene are SEHNR and FQNEAQ (reference sequence). The CDR3 sequence is CASSTPTGTNPYGYTF. The DNA of the CDR3 is TGTGCCAGCAGCACCCCGACAGGGACGAACCCCTATGGCTACACCTTC.

This clone was observed a handful of times. V usage is TRBV29-1 and J usage is TRBJ1-1; 9 positions agree with TRBD1. The CDR3 length is 14 residues. V was pared by 6 bases and J by 3 bases, with 8 bases of the junction left unmatched. Per germline, CDR1 SQVTM and CDR2 ANQGSEA. CDR3: CSVEQGARYTEAFF. CDR3 nucleotide sequence: TGCAGCGTAGAACAGGGGGCTCGGTACACTGAAGCTTTCTTT. Looking up the rest from reference TRBV29-1 and TRBJ1-1 gives the full variable domain: SAVISQKPSRDICQRGTSLTIQCQVDSQVTMMFWYRQQPGQSLTLIATANQGSEATYESGFVIDKFPISRPNLTFSTLTVSNMSPEDSSIYLCSVEQGARYTEAFFGQGTRLTVV.

The chain joins TRBV7-2 to TRBJ2-3; D is uncertain. CDR3 length equals 12 residues. Trimming pared 5 bases from V and 5 bases from J, leaving 8 bases between. The germline gives CDR1 SGHTA, CDR2 FQGNSA. CDR3 DNA: TGTGCCAGCAGCCCGCAGGTAGATACGCAGTATTTT. As protein: CASSPQVDTQYF.

V gene TRBV6-1 combines with J gene TRBJ1-5; unclear D gene. Trimming removed 7 bases at V and 5 bases at J, with 15 bases between. Germline V gives CDR1 MNHNS, CDR2 SASEGT. The CDR3 has 14 amino acids. This CDR3 reads CASTPNSIHQPQHF. The DNA for the CDR3 is TGTGCCAGCACCCCTAACAGTATACATCAGCCCCAGCATTTT.

The chain is built from TRBV6-5 and TRBJ2-5; no firm D call. Judging by the DNA end, TRBJ2-7 fits better; the J call may be wrong. CDR1 and CDR2 (germline): MNHEY, SVGAGI. The CDR3 loop spans 13 amino acids. CDR3 sequence (DNA): TGTGCCAGCAGTTACTCCGGGCCCTACGAGCAGTACTTC. Protein sequence: CASSYSGPYEQYF.

V and J are TRBV10-2 and TRBJ2-3; maybe TRBD1 (5 bases). The V and J ends lost 6 bases and 2 bases respectively, with 9 bases between them. The V gene's germline CDR1 is WSHSY and CDR2 SAAADI. The CDR3 extends over 13 amino acids. The CDR3 nucleotides are TGCGCCAGCAGGACAGCCAACACAGATACGCAGTATTTT. It is translated as CASRTANTDTQYF.

This clone was observed once. The chain is built from TRBV4-2 and TRBJ2-2; possible D gene TRBD2, 7 bases. Germline V gene data show CDR1 as LGHNA and CDR2 as YNFKEQ. V was pared by 0 bases and J by 5 bases, with 13 bases between. The CDR3 is 16 amino acids. The CDR3 DNA sequence: TGTGCCAGCAGCCAAGAGGGAGGGGGGGCAACCGGGGAGCTGTTTTTT. Its protein product is CASSQEGGGATGELFF.

This sequence joins TRBV29-1 and TRBJ1-1; a possible D gene is TRBD1 (5 bases). Germline values: CDR1 SQVTM, CDR2 ANQGSEA. Trimming took off 0 bases at V and 3 bases at J, with 11 bases between the two ends. This CDR3 region has 14 residues. For the CDR3, the DNA is TGCAGCGTTGAAGAGGGAGGGGTCGACACTGAAGCTTTCTTT. Translated: CSVEEGGVDTEAFF.

The CDR3 region is CASSNGQGLYNSPLHF. In DNA form, the CDR3 reads TGTGCCAGCAGCAACGGACAGGGCCTCTATAATTCACCCCTCCACTTT. V is TRBV7-9 and J is TRBJ1-6; 8 bases are shared with TRBD1. V dropped 5 bases and J dropped 3; count of bases not matched to a gene: 6. This CDR3 spans 16 amino acids. Germline CDR1 and CDR2: SEHNR and FQNEAQ (reference sequence).

This clone appeared once. The chain employs TRBV6-5 and TRBJ2-3; tentative D call: TRBD1 (6 bases). The germline V gene has CDR1 MNHEY and CDR2 SVGAGI. The CDR3 contains 12 residues. V lost 6 bases and J lost 6, with 10 bases in between. The CDR3 loop is CASSARGDTQYF. CDR3 sequence (DNA): TGTGCCAGCAGCGCGAGGGGGGATACGCAGTATTTT.

This clone was seen a few times. The V call is TRBV5-4, the J call TRBJ1-1, with D possibly matching TRBD1 (5 bases). The length of the CDR3 is 13 residues. CDR1 and CDR2 (germline): SGHNT, YYREEE (reference sequence). Trimming removed 2 bases from V and 1 base from J, with 6 bases in between. The CDR3 nucleotides are TGTGCCAGCAGCTTTGACAGGAACACTGAAGCTTTCTTT. It specifies CASSFDRNTEAFF.

The chain couples TRBV7-9 to TRBJ1-1; the D gene is possibly TRBD1 (5 bases). This CDR3 spans 13 amino acids. Germline V gene lookup returns CDR1 SEHNR and CDR2 FQNEAQ (reference sequence). Trimming pared 5 bases from V and 12 bases from J, leaving 19 bases between. The CDR3 region is CASSRGAGFLSFF. The CDR3 DNA reads as TGTGCCAGCAGCCGGGGCGCAGGGTTTCTATCTTTCTTT.